Shown below are 30 T cell receptor beta chains from a single sample sequenced in a study of cytomegalovirus exposure and HLA in healthy donors. PCR was performed using 60 Vbeta and 13 Jbeta primers. The method was immunoSEQ multiplex PCR; TCRdb's version includes in-frame clones alone and lacks a portion of them. The sample contains about 110,000 clones, less than 80% of which appear only once. The material sequenced was PBMCs. Every receptor here comes from a man aged 25-45 years in good health and CMV-seropositive.

This clone has just a few counts. V gene TRBV5-1 combines with J gene TRBJ2-1; possibly TRBD2 for D (5 bases). This CDR3 region has 13 residues. Germline-derived CDR1 and CDR2 are SGHRS and YFSETQ. The V end was cut by 0 bases, the J end by 7 bases, with 8 bases between. The CDR3 region is CASSLGGWNEQFF. Written as DNA, the CDR3 is TGCGCCAGCAGCTTGGGCGGGTGGAATGAGCAGTTCTTC.

The genes are TRBV5-1 and TRBJ1-2, with D possibly TRBD1 on 6 matching bases. The germline gives CDR1 SGHRS, CDR2 YFSETQ. The V and J ends lost 5 bases and 1 base respectively, with 9 bases between them. The CDR3 is made up of 13 amino acids. The CDR3 loop reads CASRDSFNYGYTF. DNA for the CDR3: TGCGCCAGCAGGGACAGCTTTAACTATGGCTACACCTTC.

This clone was detected a few times. The rearrangement uses TRBV4-1 and TRBJ2-5, with 9 bases that match TRBD1. With the DNA end fitting TRBJ2-7 better, the J assignment may be wrong. CDR3 length: 15 amino acids. Germline V gene data show CDR1 as MGHRA and CDR2 as YSYEKL. Here the CDR3 DNA reads TGCGCCAGCAGCCACAGCGGGACAGGGTCCTACGAGCAGTACTTC. It is translated as CASSHSGTGSYEQYF.

The V call is TRBV19, the J call TRBJ2-5, with 13 nucleotides matching TRBD2. From germline, CDR1 is LNHDA and CDR2 SQIVND (reference sequence). Trimming at V came to 4 bases and at J to 5 bases, leaving 10 bases not matched to a gene. The CDR3 consists of 17 residues. The CDR3 loop is CASSTTSGGAVGETQYF. The DNA for the CDR3 is TGTGCCAGTAGTACAACTAGCGGGGGGGCCGTGGGGGAGACCCAGTACTTC. The full variable domain, in which reference TRBV19 and TRBJ2-5 provide the parts outside the CDR3, is DGGITQSPKYLFRKEGQNVTLSCEQNLNHDAMYWYRQDPGQGLRLIYYSQIVNDFQKGDIAEGYSVSREKKESFPLTVTSAQKNPTAFYLCASSTTSGGAVGETQYFGPGTRLLVL.

In the case of this clone: A junction boundary mismatches the germline segment, possibly from a read error. The gene calls are TRBV19 and TRBJ1-3; the D gene is possibly TRBD1 (6 bases). CDR1 and CDR2 from the germline V gene are LNHDA and SQIVND (reference sequence). The CDR3 loop spans 16 amino acids. Here the CDR3 DNA reads TGTGCCAGTAGTATTTACAGGGTTAGCTCTAGAAACACCATATATTTT. Translated, it gives CASSIYRVSSRNTIYF.

The chain employs TRBV5-1 and TRBJ1-6, with D tentatively TRBD1 (5 bases). In germline, CDR1 is SGHRS, CDR2 YFSETQ. The CDR3 consists of 15 residues. Trimming took off 0 bases at V and 8 bases at J, with 12 bases between the two ends. The CDR3 protein is CASSLAGQGYSPLHF. In nucleotides, the CDR3 is TGCGCCAGCAGCTTGGCCGGTCAGGGTTATTCACCCCTCCACTTT.

A few counts support this clone. The chain recombines TRBV2 with TRBJ1-1; possibly TRBD1 for D (5 bases). This CDR3 is 14 amino acids long. V lost 4 bases, J lost 7 bases, and 16 bases lay in between. Germline V CDR1 and CDR2: SNHLY, FYNNEI. The CDR3 loop is CASSGEGGGLEAFF. CDR3 DNA sequence: TGTGCCAGCAGTGGGGAGGGTGGGGGTCTTGAAGCTTTCTTT.

V is TRBV7-6 and J is TRBJ2-7; 7 nucleotides align to TRBD1. CDR3 length: 14 amino acids. Per germline, CDR1 SGHVS and CDR2 FNYEAQ. V was pared by 1 base and J by 2 bases, with 2 bases of the junction left unmatched. CDR3: CASSLGQGAYEQYF. The DNA of the CDR3 is TGTGCCAGCAGCTTAGGGCAGGGGGCCTACGAGCAGTACTTC. Full variable domain (remainder filled in from reference TRBV7-6 and TRBJ2-7): GAGVSQSPRYKVTKRGQDVALRCDPISGHVSLYWYRQALGQGPEFLTYFNYEAQQDKSGLPNDRFSAERPEGSISTLTIQRTEQRDSAMYRCASSLGQGAYEQYFGPGTRLTVT.

This chain uses TRBV2 with TRBJ2-5; 7 bases agree with TRBD1. The length of the CDR3 is 14 residues. V dropped 8 bases and J dropped 2; count of bases not matched to a gene: 8. CDR1 SNHLY and CDR2 FYNNEI come from the germline V gene. DNA of the CDR3: TGTGCCAGCCACAGGGTCAGGGGGCAAGAGACCCAGTACTTC. Residues: CASHRVRGQETQYF.

The chain employs TRBV6-5 and TRBJ2-7; D unclear. Germline CDR1 is MNHEY and CDR2 is SVGAGI. The length of the CDR3 is 11 residues. Between the trimmed V and J ends, which lost 5 bases and 9 bases, there was a span of 11 bases. As DNA, the CDR3 is TGTGCCAGCAGTCATAATGACTGGCAGTACTTC. Translated: CASSHNDWQYF.

V is TRBV5-4 and J is TRBJ2-5, with D hard to call. CDR1 and CDR2 from the germline V gene are SGHNT and YYREEE (reference sequence). This CDR3 region has 14 residues. V was shortened by 1 base and J by 2 bases, with 9 bases between the two germline ends. The CDR3 nucleotides are TGTGCCAGCAGCTTGCTTCAGGAACAAGAGACCCAGTACTTC. Translating it yields CASSLLQEQETQYF.

This chain uses TRBV7-9 with TRBJ2-3; possible D gene TRBD1, 5 bases. The CDR3 contains 12 residues. CDR1 SEHNR and CDR2 FQNEAQ come from the germline V gene (reference sequence). Trimming removed 11 bases at V and 4 bases at J, with 13 bases between. The CDR3: CAGALGADTQYF. Here the CDR3 DNA reads TGTGCCGGGGCTTTAGGGGCAGATACGCAGTATTTT.

The J gene is TRBJ1-4, the V gene TRBV23-1, with TRBD1 identical over 10 bases. TRBV23-1 is flagged as an ORF with uncertain function. V gave up 4 bases and J gave up 3 bases; unmatched junction bases: 11. The CDR3 consists of 18 residues. The CDR3 nucleotides are TGCGCCAGCAGTCGGGCCCCGGGACAGGGGCTTTCTAATGAAAAACTGTTTTTT. It codes for CASSRAPGQGLSNEKLFF.

This chain links TRBV9 with TRBJ1-5, with 9 bases matching TRBD1. The CDR3 sequence is 13 residues long. CDR1 is SGDLS, CDR2 YYNGEE, per germline. The J segment lost 1 base and the V segment lost 8 bases, leaving 1 base of the junction unmatched. CDR3 DNA sequence: TGTGCCAGTACAGGGGGCAGCAATCAGCCCCAGCATTTT. Translating it yields CASTGGSNQPQHF.

Concerning this clone itself: Other DNA sequences from this sample encode an identical CDR3 as well. The V call is TRBV10-1, the J call TRBJ2-1; 9 nucleotides align to TRBD2. CDR1 is WNHNN and CDR2 is SYGVQD in the germline V gene (reference sequence). With 6 bases clipped from V and 7 bases from J, the junction kept 13 bases outside the gene matches. This CDR3 has 16 amino acids. This CDR3 is CASSPGLAGGLNEQFF. The DNA for the CDR3 is TGCGCCAGCAGCCCGGGACTAGCAGGGGGGCTGAATGAGCAGTTCTTC.

The chain employs TRBV5-1 and TRBJ2-3, with TRBD2 matching over 9 bases. V dropped 5 bases and J dropped 1; count of bases not matched to a gene: 5. The CDR3 contains 15 residues. Germline loops: CDR1 SGHRS, CDR2 YFSETQ. The CDR3 spells CASRAGGERTDTQYF. The CDR3 DNA reads TGCGCCAGCAGAGCGGGGGGAGAACGCACAGATACGCAGTATTTT.

This chain uses TRBV9 with TRBJ1-1; 10 bases are shared with TRBD1. The trim removed 7 bases at V and 5 bases at J, leaving 5 bases unmatched. The CDR3 sequence is 13 residues long. CDR1 and CDR2 (germline): SGDLS, YYNGEE. The CDR3 bases are TGTGCCAGCCAGCGGACAGGGGGGACTGAAGCTTTCTTT. Its translation: CASQRTGGTEAFF. Full variable domain (remainder filled in from reference TRBV9 and TRBJ1-1): DSGVTQTPKHLITATGQRVTLRCSPRSGDLSVYWYQQSLDQGLQFLIQYYNGEERAKGNILERFSAQQFPDLHSELNLSSLELGDSALYFCASQRTGGTEAFFGQGTRLTVV.

This clone was picked up a small number of times. This chain connects TRBV6-5 to TRBJ1-1, with D perhaps matching TRBD1 (5 bases). Per germline, CDR1 MNHEY and CDR2 SVGAGI. V lost 4 bases, J lost 4 bases, and 10 bases lay in between. There are 13 residues in the CDR3. CDR3 in amino acids: CASSLRGFTEAFF. The CDR3 DNA reads TGTGCCAGCAGTTTAAGGGGTTTCACTGAAGCTTTCTTT.

CDR3 protein: CAWSVGGPEPYEQYF. CDR3 nucleotides: TGTGCCTGGAGTGTAGGGGGCCCCGAGCCCTACGAGCAGTACTTC. This sequence joins TRBV30 and TRBJ2-7, with TRBD1 matching 7 bases. The trim removed 0 bases at V and 2 bases at J, leaving 7 bases unmatched. Looked up from germline, CDR1 is GTSNPN and CDR2 is SVGIG (reference sequence). CDR3 length: 15 residues.

The rearrangement uses TRBV9 and TRBJ2-2; TRBD1 might be the D (6 bases). Germline values: CDR1 SGDLS, CDR2 YYNGEE. With 4 bases removed from V and 7 bases from J, the gap between germline ends came to 11 bases. CDR3 length equals 13 residues. DNA of the CDR3: TGTGCCAGCAGCTTGGGGGACATCGGGGAGCTGTTTTTT. Translation: CASSLGDIGELFF. The full variable domain, with the rest looked up from reference TRBV9 and TRBJ2-2, is DSGVTQTPKHLITATGQRVTLRCSPRSGDLSVYWYQQSLDQGLQFLIQYYNGEERAKGNILERFSAQQFPDLHSELNLSSLELGDSALYFCASSLGDIGELFFGEGSRLTVL.

The genes are TRBV14 and TRBJ1-1, with a possible D match to TRBD1 (5 bases). CDR1 is SGHDN, CDR2 FVKESK, per germline. Trimming removed 4 bases at V and 5 bases at J, with 14 bases between. The CDR3 has 14 amino acids. The CDR3 region is CASSPYVRGTEAFF. The CDR3 DNA follows: TGTGCCAGCAGCCCTTACGTTCGGGGGACTGAAGCTTTCTTT.

J is TRBJ2-7 and V is TRBV5-4; maybe TRBD1 (6 bases). V lost 4 bases to trimming and J lost 4 bases, with 12 bases between them. Germline CDR1 reads SGHNT; CDR2 reads YYREEE (reference sequence). This CDR3 is 13 amino acids long. CDR3 in amino acids: CASSIYTGYEQYF. For the CDR3, the DNA is TGTGCCAGCAGCATTTATACAGGGTACGAGCAGTACTTC. Supplemented by reference TRBV5-4 and TRBJ2-7, the full variable domain reads ETGVTQSPTHLIKTRGQQVTLRCSSQSGHNTVSWYQQALGQGPQFIFQYYREEENGRGNFPPRFSGLQFPNYSSELNVNALELDDSALYLCASSIYTGYEQYFGPGTRLTVT.

On this clone: Other nucleotide sequences from this sample produce the same CDR3. The chain employs TRBV2 and TRBJ2-7; 8 bases are shared with TRBD2. Germline CDR1 SNHLY, CDR2 FYNNEI. The CDR3 is made up of 14 amino acids. The V and J ends lost 3 bases and 3 bases, in that order; junction bases with no gene match: 4. CDR3 sequence: CASSEQGTSYEQYF. CDR3 in DNA: TGTGCCAGCAGTGAGCAGGGGACTAGCTACGAGCAGTACTTC.

The chain employs TRBV23-1 and TRBJ1-6, with no clear D. TRBV23-1 is known as an ORF, though its function is uncertain. Trimming removed 3 bases at V and 13 bases at J, with 13 bases between. CDR3 length: 13 residues. The CDR3 nucleotides are TGCGCCAGCAGTCACTTTAGGCGACATCCCCTCCACTTT. It encodes CASSHFRRHPLHF.

V usage is TRBV5-1 and J usage is TRBJ1-2; 7 bases fit TRBD1. CDR1 SGHRS and CDR2 YFSETQ come from the germline V gene. The CDR3 has 15 residues. Trimming at V came to 2 bases and at J to 2 bases, leaving 6 bases not matched to a gene. The CDR3 region is CASSFNPTGNYGYTF. The CDR3 nucleotides read TGCGCCAGCAGCTTCAACCCGACAGGGAACTATGGCTACACCTTC.

The chain links TRBV6-6 to TRBJ2-7; 11 positions agree with TRBD2. The germline V gene encodes CDR1 MNHNY and CDR2 SVGAGI (reference sequence). There are 16 residues in the CDR3. The V gene end was trimmed by 7 bases and the J gene end by 6 bases; junction bases not matched to a gene: 14. CDR3 coding DNA: TGTGCCAGCACCTTAGGACTAGCGGGCACCTCTGGCGAGCAGTACTTC. This encodes CASTLGLAGTSGEQYF.

The chain joins TRBV7-3 to TRBJ2-5; the D gene is possibly TRBD2 (6 bases). With the DNA end fitting TRBJ2-7 better, the J assignment may be wrong. Germline V gene sequence: CDR1 SGHTA, CDR2 FQGTGA. This CDR3 spans 13 amino acids. The CDR3 DNA follows: TGTGCCAGCAGCCCCACGGGGGACTACGAGCAGTACTTC. Protein: CASSPTGDYEQYF.

This sequence joins TRBV5-1 and TRBJ2-5, with TRBD2 matching over 11 bases. V trimming: 0 bases; J trimming: 2 bases; junction bases outside the gene matches: 3. CDR3 length: 16 residues. Looked up from germline, CDR1 is SGHRS and CDR2 is YFSETQ. The CDR3 sequence is CASSLATSGKQETQYF. The CDR3 DNA sequence: TGCGCCAGCAGCTTGGCGACTAGCGGGAAACAAGAGACCCAGTACTTC.

The chain carries TRBV19 and TRBJ1-6; 7 positions agree with TRBD1. V was clipped by 6 bases and J by 5 bases; unmatched bases: 7. This CDR3 region has 15 residues. Germline CDR1 is LNHDA and CDR2 is SQIVND (reference sequence). The CDR3 bases are TGTGCCAGTAGGAGGGACAGTTTTAATAATTCACCCCTCCACTTT. It is translated as CASRRDSFNNSPLHF.

The rearrangement joins TRBV10-3 to TRBJ2-1, with 9 nucleotides matching TRBD1. The CDR3 covers 16 residues. The germline V gene has CDR1 ENHRY and CDR2 SYGVKD. Trimming took 5 bases from V and 7 from J; bases not matched to a gene: 12. The CDR3 loop is CAISRQGVKVVNEQFF. The CDR3 region has the DNA TGTGCCATCAGTCGACAGGGGGTAAAAGTCGTAAATGAGCAGTTCTTC.